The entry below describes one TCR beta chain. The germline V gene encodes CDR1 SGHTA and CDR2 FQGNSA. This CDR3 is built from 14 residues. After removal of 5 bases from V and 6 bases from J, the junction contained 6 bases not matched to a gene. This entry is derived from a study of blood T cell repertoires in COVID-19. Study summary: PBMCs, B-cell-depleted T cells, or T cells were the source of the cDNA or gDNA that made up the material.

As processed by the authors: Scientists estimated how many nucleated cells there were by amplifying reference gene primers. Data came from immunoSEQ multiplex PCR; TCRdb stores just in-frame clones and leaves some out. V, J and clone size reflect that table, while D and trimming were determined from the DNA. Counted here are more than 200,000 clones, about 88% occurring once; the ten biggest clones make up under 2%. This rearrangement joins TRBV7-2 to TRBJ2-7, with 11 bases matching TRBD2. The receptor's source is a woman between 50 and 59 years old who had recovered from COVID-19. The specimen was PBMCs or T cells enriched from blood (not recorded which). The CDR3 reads CASSPLAGAAEQYF. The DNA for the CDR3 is TGTGCCAGCAGCCCACTAGCGGGAGCTGCCGAGCAGTACTTC.